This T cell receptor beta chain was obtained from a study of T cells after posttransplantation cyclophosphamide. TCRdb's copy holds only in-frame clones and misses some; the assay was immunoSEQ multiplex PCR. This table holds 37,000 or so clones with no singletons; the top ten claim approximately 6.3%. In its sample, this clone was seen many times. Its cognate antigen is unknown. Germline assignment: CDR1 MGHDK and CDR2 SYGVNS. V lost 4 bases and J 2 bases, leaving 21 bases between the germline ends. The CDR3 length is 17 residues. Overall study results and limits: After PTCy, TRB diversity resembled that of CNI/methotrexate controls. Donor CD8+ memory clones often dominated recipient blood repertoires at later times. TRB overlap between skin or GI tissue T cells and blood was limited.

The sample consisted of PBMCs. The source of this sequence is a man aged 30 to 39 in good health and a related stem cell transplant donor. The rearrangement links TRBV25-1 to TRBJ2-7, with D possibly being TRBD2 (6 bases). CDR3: CASSVESGTFSAYEQYF. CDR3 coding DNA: TGTGCCAGCAGTGTAGAGTCGGGGACTTTCTCGGCCTACGAGCAGTACTTC.